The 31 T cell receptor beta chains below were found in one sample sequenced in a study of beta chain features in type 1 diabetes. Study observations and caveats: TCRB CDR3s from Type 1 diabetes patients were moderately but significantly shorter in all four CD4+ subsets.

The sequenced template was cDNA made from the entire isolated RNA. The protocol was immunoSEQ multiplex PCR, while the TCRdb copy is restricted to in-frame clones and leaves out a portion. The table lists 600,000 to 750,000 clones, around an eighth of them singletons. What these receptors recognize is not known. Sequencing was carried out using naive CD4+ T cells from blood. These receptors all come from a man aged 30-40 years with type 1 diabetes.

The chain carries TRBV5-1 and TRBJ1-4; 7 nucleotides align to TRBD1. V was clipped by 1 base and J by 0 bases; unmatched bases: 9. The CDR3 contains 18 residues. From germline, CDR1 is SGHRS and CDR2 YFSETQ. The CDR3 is CASSLTSGTATTNEKLFF. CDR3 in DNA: TGCGCCAGCAGCTTGACTTCCGGGACAGCTACAACTAATGAAAAACTGTTTTTT.

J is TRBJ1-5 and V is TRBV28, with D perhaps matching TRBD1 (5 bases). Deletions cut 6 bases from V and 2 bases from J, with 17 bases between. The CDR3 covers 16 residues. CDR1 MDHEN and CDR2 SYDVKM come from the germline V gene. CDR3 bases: TGTGCCAGCAGAGGATCAGGGCAGTTGGGCAATCAGCCCCAGCATTTT. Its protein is CASRGSGQLGNQPQHF. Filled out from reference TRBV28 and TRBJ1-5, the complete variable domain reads DVKVTQSSRYLVKRTGEKVFLECVQDMDHENMFWYRQDPGLGLRLIYFSYDVKMKEKGDIPEGYSVSREKKERFSLILESASTNQTSMYLCASRGSGQLGNQPQHFGDGTRLSIL.

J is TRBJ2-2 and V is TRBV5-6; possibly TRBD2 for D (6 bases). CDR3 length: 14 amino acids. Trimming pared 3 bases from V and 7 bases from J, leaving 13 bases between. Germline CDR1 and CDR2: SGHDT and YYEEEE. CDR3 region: CASSSGGERGELFF. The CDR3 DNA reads TGTGCCAGCAGCTCCGGAGGGGAGCGCGGGGAGCTGTTTTTT.

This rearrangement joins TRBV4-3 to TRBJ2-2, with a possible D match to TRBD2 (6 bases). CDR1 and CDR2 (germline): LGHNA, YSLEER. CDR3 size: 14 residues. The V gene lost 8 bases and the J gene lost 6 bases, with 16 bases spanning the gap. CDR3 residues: CASRFGGGPGELFF. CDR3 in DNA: TGCGCCAGCCGCTTTGGAGGAGGGCCCGGGGAGCTGTTTTTT.

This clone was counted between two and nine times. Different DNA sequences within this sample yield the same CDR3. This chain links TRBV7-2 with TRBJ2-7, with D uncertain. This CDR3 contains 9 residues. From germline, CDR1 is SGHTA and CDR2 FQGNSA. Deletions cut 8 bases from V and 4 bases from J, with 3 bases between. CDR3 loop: CASGYEQYF. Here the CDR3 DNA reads TGTGCCAGCGGATACGAGCAGTACTTC.

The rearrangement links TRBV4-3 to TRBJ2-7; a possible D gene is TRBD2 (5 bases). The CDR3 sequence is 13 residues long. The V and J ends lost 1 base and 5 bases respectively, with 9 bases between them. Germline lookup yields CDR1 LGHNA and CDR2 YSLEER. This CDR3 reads CASSQGKRDEQYF. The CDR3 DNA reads TGCGCCAGCAGCCAAGGGAAGAGGGACGAGCAGTACTTC.

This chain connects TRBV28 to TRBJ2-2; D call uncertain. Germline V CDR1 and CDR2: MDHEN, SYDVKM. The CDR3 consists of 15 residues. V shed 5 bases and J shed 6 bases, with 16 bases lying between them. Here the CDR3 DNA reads TGTGCCAGCAGTCCCCCTAAAGCTCCGGCCGGGGAGCTGTTTTTT. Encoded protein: CASSPPKAPAGELFF.

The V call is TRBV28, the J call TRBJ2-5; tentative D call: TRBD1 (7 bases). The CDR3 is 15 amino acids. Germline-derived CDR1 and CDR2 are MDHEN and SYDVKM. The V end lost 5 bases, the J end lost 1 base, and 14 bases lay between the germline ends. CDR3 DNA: TGTGCCAGCAGTCTCCCCCAGGGGGGCCAAGAGACCCAGTACTTC. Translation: CASSLPQGGQETQYF. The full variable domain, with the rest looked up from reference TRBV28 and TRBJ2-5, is DVKVTQSSRYLVKRTGEKVFLECVQDMDHENMFWYRQDPGLGLRLIYFSYDVKMKEKGDIPEGYSVSREKKERFSLILESASTNQTSMYLCASSLPQGGQETQYFGPGTRLLVL.

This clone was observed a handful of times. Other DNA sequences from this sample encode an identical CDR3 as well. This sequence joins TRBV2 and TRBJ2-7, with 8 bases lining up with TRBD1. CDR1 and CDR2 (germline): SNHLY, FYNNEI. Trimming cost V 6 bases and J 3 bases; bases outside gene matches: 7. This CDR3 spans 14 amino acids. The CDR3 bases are TGTGCCAGCAGCGACAGGGGCGTGAGCTACGAGCAGTACTTC. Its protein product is CASSDRGVSYEQYF.

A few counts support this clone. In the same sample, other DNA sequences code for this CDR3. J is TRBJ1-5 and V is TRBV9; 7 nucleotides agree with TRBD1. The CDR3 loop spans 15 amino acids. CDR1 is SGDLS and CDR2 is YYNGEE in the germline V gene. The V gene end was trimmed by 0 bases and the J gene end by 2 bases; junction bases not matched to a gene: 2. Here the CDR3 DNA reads TGTGCCAGCAGCGTAGAGGGGGCGGGCAATCAGCCCCAGCATTTT. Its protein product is CASSVEGAGNQPQHF.

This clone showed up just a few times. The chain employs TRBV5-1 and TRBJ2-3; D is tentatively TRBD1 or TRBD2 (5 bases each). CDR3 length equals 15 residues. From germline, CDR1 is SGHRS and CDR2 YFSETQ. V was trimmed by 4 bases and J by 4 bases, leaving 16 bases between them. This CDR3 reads CASSISRDAADTQYF. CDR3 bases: TGCGCCAGCAGCATATCCCGGGACGCAGCAGATACGCAGTATTTT. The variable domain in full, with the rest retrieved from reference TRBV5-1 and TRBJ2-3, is KAGVTQTPRYLIKTRGQQVTLSCSPISGHRSVSWYQQTPGQGLQFLFEYFSETQRNKGNFPGRFSGRQFSNSRSEMNVSTLELGDSALYLCASSISRDAADTQYFGPGTRLTVL.

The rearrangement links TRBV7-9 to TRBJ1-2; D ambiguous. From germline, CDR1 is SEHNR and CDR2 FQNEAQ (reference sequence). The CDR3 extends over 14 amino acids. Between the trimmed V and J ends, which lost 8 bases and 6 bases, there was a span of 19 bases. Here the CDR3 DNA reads TGTGCCAGCCGACTAAAAGGCAGGCGTGATGGCTACACCTTC. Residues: CASRLKGRRDGYTF.

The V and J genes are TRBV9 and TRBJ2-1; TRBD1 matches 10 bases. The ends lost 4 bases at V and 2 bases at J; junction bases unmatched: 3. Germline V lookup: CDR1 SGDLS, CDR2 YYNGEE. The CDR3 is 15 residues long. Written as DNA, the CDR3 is TGTGCCAGCAGCACCGGACAGGGGGCCTACAATGAGCAGTTCTTC. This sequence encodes CASSTGQGAYNEQFF. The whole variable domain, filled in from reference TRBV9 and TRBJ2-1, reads DSGVTQTPKHLITATGQRVTLRCSPRSGDLSVYWYQQSLDQGLQFLIQYYNGEERAKGNILERFSAQQFPDLHSELNLSSLELGDSALYFCASSTGQGAYNEQFFGPGTRLTVL.

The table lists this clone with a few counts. The CDR3 DNA reads TGTGCCATCAGTGAGTCCCTAGCGGGGGTAGGGAGAGCCAAAAACATTCAGTACTTC. This translates into CAISESLAGVGRAKNIQYF. This chain joins TRBV10-3 and TRBJ2-4; 10 nucleotides match TRBD2. Losses at the gene ends were 0 bases for V and 0 bases for J; bases not matched to a gene: 8. The CDR3 has 19 amino acids. Germline CDR1 reads ENHRY; CDR2 reads SYGVKD.

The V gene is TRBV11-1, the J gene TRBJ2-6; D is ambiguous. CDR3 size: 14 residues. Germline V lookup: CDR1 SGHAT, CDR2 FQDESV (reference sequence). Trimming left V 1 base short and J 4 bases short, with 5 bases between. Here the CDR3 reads CASSLGCGANVLTF. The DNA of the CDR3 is TGTGCCAGCAGCTTAGGGTGCGGGGCCAACGTCCTGACTTTC.

DNA for the CDR3: TGTGCCAGCTCCCCGGGACTCTCCCCTTTGAAGCCCCCCTACGAGCAGTACTTC. Translating gives CASSPGLSPLKPPYEQYF. The rearrangement links TRBV18 to TRBJ2-7; the D gene is possibly TRBD2 (6 bases). V lost 6 bases to trimming and J lost 2 bases, with 26 bases between them. Germline CDR1 KGHSH, CDR2 LQKENI. CDR3 length: 18 residues.

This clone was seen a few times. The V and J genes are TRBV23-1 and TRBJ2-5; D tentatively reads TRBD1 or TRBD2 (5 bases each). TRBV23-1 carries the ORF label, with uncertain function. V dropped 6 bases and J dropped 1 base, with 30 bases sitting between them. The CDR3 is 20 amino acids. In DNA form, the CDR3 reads TGCGCCAGCAGCCGCCCTCCCGGGGTGGGGCCTCCCGTACTCCAAGAGACCCAGTACTTC. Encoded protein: CASSRPPGVGPPVLQETQYF.

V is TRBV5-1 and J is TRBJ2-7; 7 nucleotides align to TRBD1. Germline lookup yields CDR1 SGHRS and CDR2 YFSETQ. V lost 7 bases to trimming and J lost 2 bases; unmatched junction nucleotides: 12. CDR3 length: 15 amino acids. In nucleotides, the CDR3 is TGCGCCAGCTGGTCCTTCAGGGGGTCTACCTACGAGCAGTACTTC. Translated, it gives CASWSFRGSTYEQYF. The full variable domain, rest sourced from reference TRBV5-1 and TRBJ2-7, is KAGVTQTPRYLIKTRGQQVTLSCSPISGHRSVSWYQQTPGQGLQFLFEYFSETQRNKGNFPGRFSGRQFSNSRSEMNVSTLELGDSALYLCASWSFRGSTYEQYFGPGTRLTVT.

CDR3 DNA: TGTGCCAGCAGCTTCTCAGGGAATAATTCACCCCTCCACTTT. It yields the protein CASSFSGNNSPLHF. The chain couples TRBV7-9 to TRBJ1-6; TRBD1 might be the D (5 bases). The CDR3 totals 14 residues. Trimming took off 3 bases at V and 5 bases at J, with 8 bases between the two ends. The germline gives CDR1 SEHNR, CDR2 FQNEAQ (reference sequence).

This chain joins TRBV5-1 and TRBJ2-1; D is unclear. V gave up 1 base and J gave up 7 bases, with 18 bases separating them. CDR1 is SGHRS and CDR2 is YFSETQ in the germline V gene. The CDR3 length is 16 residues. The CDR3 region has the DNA TGCGCCAGCAGCTTGCATGAGCTGGGTACATTGAATGAGCAGTTCTTC. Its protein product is CASSLHELGTLNEQFF.

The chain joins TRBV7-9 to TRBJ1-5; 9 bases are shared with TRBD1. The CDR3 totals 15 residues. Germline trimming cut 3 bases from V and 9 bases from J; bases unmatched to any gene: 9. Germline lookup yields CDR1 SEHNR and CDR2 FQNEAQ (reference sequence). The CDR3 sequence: CASSFSSDRGAPQHF. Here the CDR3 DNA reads TGTGCCAGCAGCTTTTCGTCGGACAGGGGAGCGCCCCAGCATTTT.

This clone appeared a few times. CDR3 amino acids: CASALRTGGVSSDTQYF. The CDR3 DNA reads as TGTGCTAGTGCCTTGAGGACAGGGGGCGTAAGTTCAGATACGCAGTATTTT. The chain uses TRBV12-5 and TRBJ2-3; 11 bases match TRBD1. Germline CDR1 LGHNT, CDR2 FRNRAP. With 7 bases clipped from V and 4 bases from J, the junction kept 13 bases outside the gene matches. The CDR3 covers 17 residues.

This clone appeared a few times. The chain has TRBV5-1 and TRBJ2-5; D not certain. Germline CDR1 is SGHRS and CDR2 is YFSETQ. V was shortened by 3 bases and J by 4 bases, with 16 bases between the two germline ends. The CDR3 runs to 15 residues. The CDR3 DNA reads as TGCGCCAGCAGCTCCCAGGTTGGCACCGGAGAGACCCAGTACTTC. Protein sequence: CASSSQVGTGETQYF. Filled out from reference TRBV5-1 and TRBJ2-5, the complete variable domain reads KAGVTQTPRYLIKTRGQQVTLSCSPISGHRSVSWYQQTPGQGLQFLFEYFSETQRNKGNFPGRFSGRQFSNSRSEMNVSTLELGDSALYLCASSSQVGTGETQYFGPGTRLLVL.

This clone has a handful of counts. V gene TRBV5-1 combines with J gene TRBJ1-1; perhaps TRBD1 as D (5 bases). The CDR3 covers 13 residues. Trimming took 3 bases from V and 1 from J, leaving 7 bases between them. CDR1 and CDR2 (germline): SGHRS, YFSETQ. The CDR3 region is CASSSQENTEAFF. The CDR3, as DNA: TGCGCCAGCAGCTCACAGGAGAACACTGAAGCTTTCTTT. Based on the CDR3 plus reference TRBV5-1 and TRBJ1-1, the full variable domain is KAGVTQTPRYLIKTRGQQVTLSCSPISGHRSVSWYQQTPGQGLQFLFEYFSETQRNKGNFPGRFSGRQFSNSRSEMNVSTLELGDSALYLCASSSQENTEAFFGQGTRLTVV.

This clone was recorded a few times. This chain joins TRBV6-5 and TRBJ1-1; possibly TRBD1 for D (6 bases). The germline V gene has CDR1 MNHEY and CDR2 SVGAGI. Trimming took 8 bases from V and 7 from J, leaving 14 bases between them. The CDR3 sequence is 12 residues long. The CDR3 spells CASGRLQGEAFF. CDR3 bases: TGTGCCAGCGGTCGGTTACAGGGTGAAGCTTTCTTT.

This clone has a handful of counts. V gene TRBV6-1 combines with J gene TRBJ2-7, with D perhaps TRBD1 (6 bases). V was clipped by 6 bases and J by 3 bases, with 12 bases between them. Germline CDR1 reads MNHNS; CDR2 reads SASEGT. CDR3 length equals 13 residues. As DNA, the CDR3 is TGTGCCAGCAGAGTATTGACAGGCTACGAGCAGTACTTC. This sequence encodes CASRVLTGYEQYF.

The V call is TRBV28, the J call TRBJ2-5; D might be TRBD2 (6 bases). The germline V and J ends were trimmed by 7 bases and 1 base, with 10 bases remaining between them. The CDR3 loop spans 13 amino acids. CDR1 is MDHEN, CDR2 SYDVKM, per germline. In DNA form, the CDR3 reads TGTGCCAGCACGGAGGGCCGCCAAGAGACCCAGTACTTC. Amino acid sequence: CASTEGRQETQYF.

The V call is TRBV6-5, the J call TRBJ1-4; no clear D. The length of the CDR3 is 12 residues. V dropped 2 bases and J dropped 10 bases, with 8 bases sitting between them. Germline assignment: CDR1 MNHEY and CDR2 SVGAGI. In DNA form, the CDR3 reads TGTGCCAGCAGTTACCCCGGCGGAAAACTGTTTTTT. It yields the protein CASSYPGGKLFF.

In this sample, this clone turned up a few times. The CDR3 protein is CASSLNGQALNQPQHF. Written as DNA, the CDR3 is TGTGCCAGCAGCCTGAACGGACAGGCTCTCAATCAGCCCCAGCATTTT. This chain links TRBV7-2 with TRBJ1-5; 7 bases are shared with TRBD1. V lost 5 bases and J lost 3; bases outside the gene matches: 10. Per germline, CDR1 SGHTA and CDR2 FQGNSA. This CDR3 spans 16 amino acids.

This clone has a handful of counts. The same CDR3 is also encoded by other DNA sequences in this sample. CDR3 protein: CASSLEGGTEAFF. DNA for the CDR3: TGTGCCAGCAGCTTAGAGGGAGGCACTGAAGCTTTCTTT. This rearrangement joins TRBV7-9 to TRBJ1-1; the D is unclear. V gave up 1 base and J gave up 4 bases, with 7 bases separating them. Germline CDR1 reads SEHNR; CDR2 reads FQNEAQ (reference sequence). This CDR3 comprises 13 residues.

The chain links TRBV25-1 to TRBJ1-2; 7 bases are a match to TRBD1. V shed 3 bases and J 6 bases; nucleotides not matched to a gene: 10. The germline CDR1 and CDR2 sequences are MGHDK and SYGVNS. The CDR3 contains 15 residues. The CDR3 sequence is CASSDHLGRGHGYTF. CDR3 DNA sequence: TGTGCCAGCAGTGATCACCTTGGGAGGGGGCATGGCTACACCTTC.